The 13 T cell receptor beta chains listed next were all sequenced from one sample in a study of blood T cell repertoires in COVID-19 (dated by TCRdb to the early 2020s). Libraries were made using the immunoSEQ multiplex PCR assay. TCRdb holds this immuneACCESS table with in-frame rearrangements only. Some clones are missing; in checked studies, unresolved V genes explain under half, and the rest has no known cause. This sample gives approximately 290,000 clones in total; around 89% of them show up just once. Approximately 0.84% of the sample goes to the ten largest clones. Sequenced input: peripheral blood. The source is a man between 25 and 39 years old with acute or convalescent COVID-19.

This chain joins TRBV30 and TRBJ1-3, with D maybe TRBD1 (6 bases). Between the trimmed V and J ends, which lost 5 bases and 10 bases, there was a span of 12 bases. There are 11 residues in the CDR3. The germline V gene has CDR1 GTSNPN and CDR2 SVGIG (reference sequence). The CDR3 protein is CAWGQSKTIYF. The DNA of the CDR3 is TGTGCCTGGGGACAGTCGAAGACCATATATTTT.

This sequence joins TRBV4-1 and TRBJ1-1; a weak D match, TRBD1 (6 bases). With 1 base removed from V and 5 bases from J, the gap between germline ends came to 14 bases. The CDR3 is 15 amino acids. Germline CDR1 is MGHRA and CDR2 is YSYEKL. CDR3 sequence (DNA): TGCGCCAGCAGCCAAGCTTTCAGGGGCAGGACTGAAGCTTTCTTT. It translates to CASSQAFRGRTEAFF.

The genes are TRBV5-6 and TRBJ1-5, with D unclear. The germline CDR1 and CDR2 sequences are SGHDT and YYEEEE. This CDR3 spans 14 amino acids. V lost 0 bases and J lost 8, with 12 bases in between. The CDR3 sequence is CASSLVGSGEPQHF. The CDR3 DNA reads as TGTGCCAGCAGCTTGGTGGGGTCCGGGGAGCCCCAGCATTTT.

The J gene is TRBJ1-6, the V gene TRBV27, with no clear D. Trimming took off 5 bases at V and 8 bases at J, with 4 bases between the two ends. Germline V gene sequence: CDR1 MNHEY, CDR2 SMNVEV (reference sequence). This CDR3 region has 11 residues. The CDR3: CASSTDSPLHF. The DNA of the CDR3 is TGTGCCAGCAGTACAGATTCACCCCTCCACTTT.

The chain has TRBV10-3 and TRBJ1-2, with D maybe TRBD1 (6 bases). The CDR3 consists of 13 residues. Germline CDR1 ENHRY, CDR2 SYGVKD. The ends were cut back, 3 bases at V and 2 bases at J, with 7 bases in the middle. Written as DNA, the CDR3 is TGTGCCATCAGTGAAGGACAGAACTATGGCTACACCTTC. This translates into CAISEGQNYGYTF.

The chain joins TRBV19 to TRBJ2-1, with D perhaps matching TRBD1 (5 bases). The V end lost 7 bases, the J end lost 5 bases, and 18 bases lay between the germline ends. The CDR3 totals 15 residues. Germline CDR1 is LNHDA and CDR2 is SQIVND (reference sequence). CDR3 in DNA: TGTGCCAGTACCCCTTCAGGGAAAGTAAACAATGAGCAGTTCTTC. Translated, it gives CASTPSGKVNNEQFF.

This chain connects TRBV7-9 to TRBJ1-6; 10 positions agree with TRBD1. This CDR3 has 15 residues. Germline values: CDR1 SEHNR, CDR2 FQNEAQ (reference sequence). V lost 7 bases and J lost 7; bases outside the gene matches: 7. The DNA for the CDR3 is TGTGCCAGCACCCGGGACAGGGGACAAAATTCACCCCTCCACTTT. Amino acids: CASTRDRGQNSPLHF. The whole variable domain, remainder taken from reference TRBV7-9 and TRBJ1-6, is DTGVSQNPRHKITKRGQNVTFRCDPISEHNRLYWYRQTLGQGPEFLTYFQNEAQLEKSRLLSDRFSAERPKGSFSTLEIQRTEQGDSAMYLCASTRDRGQNSPLHFGNGTRLTVT.

The rearrangement links TRBV2 to TRBJ1-6; a weak D match, TRBD1 (5 bases). Germline loops: CDR1 SNHLY, CDR2 FYNNEI. V lost 10 bases and J lost 7, with 17 bases in between. This CDR3 has 14 amino acids. The CDR3 spells CATSTQGDNSPLHF. The CDR3 bases are TGTGCCACCTCAACCCAGGGTGACAATTCACCCCTCCACTTT.

CDR3 in amino acids: CASSLGGSGGWTEAFF. Here the CDR3 DNA reads TGTGCCAGCAGTTTAGGGGGGTCAGGGGGCTGGACTGAAGCTTTCTTT. J is TRBJ1-1 and V is TRBV28; 8 bases line up with TRBD1. CDR3 length: 16 amino acids. J was trimmed by 5 bases and V by 2 bases; bases with no gene match: 10. CDR1 MDHEN and CDR2 SYDVKM come from the germline V gene.

With respect to this clone: The germline gene is not matched at one end of the junction; a read error may be the cause. The chain combines TRBV10-2 with TRBJ1-2, with 8 positions matching TRBD1. CDR1 is WSHSY, CDR2 SAAADI, per germline. CDR3 length: 14 residues. CDR3 sequence reads: CPSSRQGSSYGYTF. CDR3 DNA: TGCCCCAGCAGCCGACAGGGGTCGAGCTATGGCTACACCTTC.

The chain joins TRBV5-1 to TRBJ1-1; tentative D call: TRBD1 (5 bases). Germline V gene sequence: CDR1 SGHRS, CDR2 YFSETQ. The CDR3 length is 15 residues. V was cut by 3 bases and J by 1 base, with 13 bases left in between. The CDR3 spells CASSSGGAENTEAFF. In nucleotides, the CDR3 is TGCGCCAGCAGCTCGGGTGGGGCAGAGAACACTGAAGCTTTCTTT.

This chain uses TRBV3-1 (or the pseudogene TRBV3-2) with TRBJ1-1; D is perhaps TRBD1 (5 bases). The CDR3 contains 13 residues. Per germline, CDR1 LGHDT and CDR2 YNNKEL (reference sequence). V dropped 3 bases and J dropped 2 bases, with 7 bases sitting between them. CDR3 nucleotides: TGTGCCAGCAGCCAGACAGAAAACACTGAAGCTTTCTTT. The encoded protein is CASSQTENTEAFF.

This clone is a singleton in its sample. The CDR3 DNA reads as TGTGCCAGCAGCTTCCAGGGCAGCTCCTACGAGCAGTACTTC. This encodes CASSFQGSSYEQYF. The rearrangement joins TRBV11-1 to TRBJ2-7; D possibly corresponds to TRBD1 (5 bases). This CDR3 is built from 14 residues. Germline CDR1 SGHAT, CDR2 FQDESV (reference sequence). V shed 3 bases and J shed 0 bases, with 9 bases lying between them.